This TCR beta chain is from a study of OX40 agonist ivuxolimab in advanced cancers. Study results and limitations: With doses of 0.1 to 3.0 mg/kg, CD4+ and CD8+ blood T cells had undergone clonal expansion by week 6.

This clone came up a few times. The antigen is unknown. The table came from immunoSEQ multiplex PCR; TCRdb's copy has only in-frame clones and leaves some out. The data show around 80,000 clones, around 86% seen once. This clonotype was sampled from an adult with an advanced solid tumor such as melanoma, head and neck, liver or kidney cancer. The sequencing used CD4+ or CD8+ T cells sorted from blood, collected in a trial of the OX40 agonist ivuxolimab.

CDR3 DNA: TGCGCCAGCAGACCGAGACAGGGGGCCTCCGGGGACTACACCTTC. This codes for CASRPRQGASGDYTF. This chain connects TRBV10-2 to TRBJ1-2; the match to TRBD1 covers 10 bases. The CDR3 loop spans 15 amino acids. Losses at the gene ends were 6 bases for V and 10 bases for J; bases not matched to a gene: 14. Germline values: CDR1 WSHSY, CDR2 SAAADI.